These T cell receptor beta chains were read from a single sample in a study of blood T cell repertoires in COVID-19. Some clones are missing from TCRdb's copy, which holds only in-frame ones; the method was immunoSEQ multiplex PCR. The sample lists tens of thousands of clones, 90% seen once, with around 10% in the top ten. The sample consisted of peripheral blood. The receptors stem from a man between 65 and 85 years old with acute or convalescent COVID-19. The CDR3 runs from the conserved cysteine through the conserved F or W. Fields, in order: D gene, clone size, J gene, V gene, CDR3 DNA, CDR3 protein. A D gene is named only where the DNA matches it firmly. Size values are once, few and many counts, or a class for expanded clones, and some rows have none.

>.|.|TRBJ2-5|TRBV6-5
TGTGCCAGCAGCTGGTCGGGACACGGCGGTGAGACCCAGTACTTC
CASSWSGHGGETQYF
>.|.|TRBJ1-2|TRBV6-1
TGTGCCAGCAGTGCCGAGAAGGGTCTCCAGAGGGCGGATGGCTACACCTTC
CASSAEKGLQRADGYTF
>.|.|TRBJ2-7|TRBV5-6
TGTGCCAGCAGCTTTGACAGGATCTCCTACGAGCAGTACTTC
CASSFDRISYEQYF
>TRBD2|.|TRBJ2-7|TRBV4-2
TGTGCCAGCAGCCAAGGGGCTAGCGGAAGCTCCTACGAGCAGTACTTC
CASSQGASGSSYEQYF
>.|few|TRBJ2-5|TRBV6-5
TGTGCCAGCAGTCCGGGTCGTGGGGAGGAGACCCAGTACTTC
CASSPGRGEETQYF
>.|.|TRBJ2-2|TRBV18
TGTGCCAGCTCACCAAACTTCGGCGGAACCGGGGAGCTGTTTTTT
CASSPNFGGTGELFF
>TRBD2|.|TRBJ2-3|TRBV15
TGTGCCACCAGCAGAGTGGTAGCGGGAGGTGTAACAGATACGCAGTATTTT
CATSRVVAGGVTDTQYF
>.|.|TRBJ2-4|TRBV18
TGTGCCAGCTCACCACCGGGGCAGCTAGCCAAAAACATTCAGTACTTC
CASSPPGQLAKNIQYF
>.|.|TRBJ1-1|TRBV14
TGTGCCAGCAGCCATACTCAGGGTGAAGCTTTCTTT
CASSHTQGEAFF
>TRBD2|.|TRBJ2-1|TRBV4-3
TGCGCCAGCAGCCAAGCGGGACTAGGCGTCGGTGAGCAGTTCTTC
CASSQAGLGVGEQFF
>.|.|TRBJ2-3|TRBV9
TGTGCCAGCAGCGTAGATAAGACTAAGTATTTT
CASSVDKTKYF
>TRBD1|.|TRBJ2-5|TRBV19
TGTGCCAGTAGTATAGGACAGGGGTCTCAAGAGACCCAGTACTTC
CASSIGQGSQETQYF
>TRBD1|.|TRBJ1-5|TRBV19
TGTGCCAGTATTGGTCGAGACAGGGGAGGTCAGCCCCAGCATTTT
CASIGRDRGGQPQHF
>TRBD1|.|TRBJ1-5|TRBV27
TGTGCCAGCAGTTCCTCAGGGGGCTTTCAGCCCCAGCATTTT
CASSSSGGFQPQHF
>TRBD1|.|TRBJ1-1|TRBV14
TGTGCCAGCAGCCGTCGGGACAGGAACCCCACTGAAGCTTTCTTT
CASSRRDRNPTEAFF
>.|.|TRBJ1-4|TRBV5-1
TGCGCCAGCGCCAGGGATTCTAATGAAAAACTGTTTTTT
CASARDSNEKLFF
>.|.|TRBJ2-1|TRBV7-3
TGTGCCAGCAGCTCTACAGGGGAGGTTCGGTTCTTC
CASSSTGEVRFF
>TRBD1|.|TRBJ2-1|TRBV15
TGTGCCACCAGCAGAGACAGGGGGATCTACAATGAGCAGTTCTTC
CATSRDRGIYNEQFF
>TRBD1|once|TRBJ1-5|TRBV2
TGTGCCAGCAGTTTGGACAGGGAGGACCAGCCCCAGCATTTT
CASSLDREDQPQHF
>TRBD1|.|TRBJ2-7|TRBV7-3
TGTGCCAGCAGCTCCGGGACAGCGGCCTACGAGCAGTACTTC
CASSSGTAAYEQYF
>TRBD1|.|TRBJ1-2|TRBV4-3
TGCGCCAGCAGCCCACAAACGACAGGGCGCTATGGCTACACCTTC
CASSPQTTGRYGYTF
>TRBD2|.|TRBJ2-7|TRBV18
TGTGCCAGCTCACCACGAGGCCTAGCGGGATCCTACGAGCAGTACTTC
CASSPRGLAGSYEQYF
>TRBD2|once|TRBJ2-1|TRBV13
TGTGCCAGCAGCTTACCGACTAGCGGGAGGAACTACAATGAGCAGTTCTTC
CASSLPTSGRNYNEQFF
>.|.|TRBJ2-5|TRBV19
TGTGCCAGTAAACCTCCGGGACAAGGTGTAGGGACCCAGTACTTC
CASKPPGQGVGTQYF
>TRBD1|.|TRBJ1-2|TRBV12-3/TRBV12-4
TGTGCCAGCACCGAGGGACAGGGAGGAGGCTACACCTTC
CASTEGQGGGYTF